The clone carrying this T cell receptor beta chain has more than one count but fewer than ten. Its antigen is currently unknown. Time point denoted: cycle 4 day 1 (C4D1), after five to seven weeks of nivolumab. All patients experienced relapse after autologous stem cell transplantation, and brentuximab vedotin exposure was variable. This CDR3 region has 16 residues. Germline CDR1 LNHDA, CDR2 SQIVND (reference sequence). Losses at the gene ends were 2 bases for V and 7 bases for J; bases not matched to a gene: 4. The sample is drawn from a study of PD-1 blockade in classical Hodgkin lymphoma. Study-wide findings and caveats: A significant rise in TCR diversity was seen by C4D1 for CD4+ cells but not for CD8+ cells.

The repertoire was sequenced with immunoSEQ multiplex PCR; TCRdb's copy has only in-frame clones and lacks some. Here the sample spans 15,000 to 25,000 clones, around 80% being singletons. This sequence was found in a human donor with classical Hodgkin lymphoma. The material sequenced was peripheral blood mononuclear cells (PBMCs), taken before the fourth cycle of nivolumab. The chain couples TRBV19 to TRBJ1-6, with 11 bases lining up with TRBD1. The CDR3 nucleotides read TGTGCCAGTAGTATACTCGGGACAGGGGGAAATTCACCCCTCCACTTT. Translating it yields CASSILGTGGNSPLHF.